This TCR beta chain comes out of a study of OX40 agonist ivuxolimab in advanced cancers. About the study: Six ivuxolimab dose levels, 0.01 to 10 mg/kg, were given intravenously every 2 weeks. Patients with hepatocellular carcinoma, melanoma, renal cell or head and neck cancer made up the dose-escalation patients. Cohort: around 83% men, mean age approximately 66, aged about 20 to 80. Study outcomes and limitations: Expanded clones were, on average, more numerous among CD8+ T cells than CD4+.

V lost 4 bases, J lost 1 base, and 10 bases lay in between. The germline V gene encodes CDR1 LGHNT and CDR2 FRNRAP. The CDR3 sequence is 14 residues long. This clone came up a few times. Its antigen remains unidentified. Method: immunoSEQ multiplex PCR; TCRdb's copy keeps in-frame clones and lacks some. The table lists about 83,000 clones, less than 85% of them singletons. The chain recombines TRBV12-5 with TRBJ1-1; D gene uncertain. The receptor's source is an adult with an advanced solid tumor such as melanoma, head and neck, liver or kidney cancer. Specimen: CD4+ or CD8+ T cells sorted from blood, collected in a trial of the OX40 agonist ivuxolimab. The CDR3, as DNA: TGTGCTAGTGGTTATTGGCTGAAGAACACTGAAGCTTTCTTT. Translating gives CASGYWLKNTEAFF.